Below, one T cell receptor beta chain is given with its context. Its antigen is as yet unknown. The table came from immunoSEQ multiplex PCR; TCRdb's copy has only in-frame clones and leaves some out. The profile shows 24,000 or so clones, about 80% of them singletons. The data were obtained in a study of CD4 T cells in relation to SARS-CoV-2 and coronaviruses. Unexposed donor CD4+ T cells date from about 2010-2019, before the COVID-19 pandemic. Isolation of CD4+ T cells took place after approximately 10 days in culture. The study, taken as a whole, reports: Monoreactive clones expanded significantly more to SARS-CoV-2 than crossreactive clones did.

Input material: CD4+ T cells from PBMCs, cultured in vitro. The clonotype was recovered from a human donor in good health.

The CDR3 DNA is TGTGCCAGCAGCTCAACGGGGGAGGGCGGCGGGGAGCTGTTTTTT. It translates to CASSSTGEGGGELFF. The rearrangement uses TRBV9 and TRBJ2-2; the match to TRBD2 covers 7 bases. Germline CDR1 is SGDLS and CDR2 is YYNGEE. V lost 4 bases, J lost 7 bases, and 10 bases stayed unmatched. The CDR3 has 15 residues.